In its sample, the clone carrying this TCR beta chain was seen a few times. The antigen remains undetermined. One junction end disagrees with the germline gene, perhaps due to a read error. TCRdb used MiXCR to reprocess the PCR reads, holding one entry per CDR3 protein. The table shows about 67,000 distinct CDR3 sequences, with 15% to 20% occurring only once. From roughly 20,000 to 1,000,000 sorted cells, naive CD8 libraries were generated with 10%, 30% or 50% RNA. The CDR3 spans 18 residues. In germline, CDR1 is SGHNT, CDR2 YYREEE (reference sequence). The source of the sample is a study of molecular identifiers for immune sequencing clone quantification. Study background: Five portions were made in replicates from RNA of 20,000 or 100,000 naive CD8 cells, and four underwent sequencing.

Study observations and caveats: Highly expanded clone sizes could be underestimated by identical TCR molecules that share a barcode.

This receptor was taken from a human donor in good health. Some libraries in this study had Jurkat cell RNA spiked in. The sequenced sample consisted of naive CD8+ T cells from blood, with Jurkat cell RNA spiked in. Subset indicated: FACS-sorted CD8+CD4-CCR7+CD45RA+ naive T cells. The rearrangement uses TRBV5-4 and TRBJ2-2; weak D call: TRBD2 (6 bases). This chain's CDR3 is CASSPNPRDWVFTGELLF. CDR3 sequence (DNA): TGTGCCAGCAGCCCCAACCCCCGGGACTGGGTTTTTACCGGGGAGCTGCTTTTT.